This T cell receptor (beta chain) was identified during a study of PD-1 blockade in classical Hodgkin lymphoma. Brentuximab vedotin exposure varied among the patients, all of whom had relapsed after autologous stem cell transplantation. Sequencing was performed with immunoSEQ multiplex PCR; in TCRdb, only in-frame clones are kept and a portion is missing. The repertoire holds under 100,000 clones, with approximately 88% as singletons. The CDR3 sequence is 17 residues long. V lost 0 bases and J lost 0, with 13 bases in between. The germline V gene has CDR1 SGHDT and CDR2 YYEEEE. The clonotype comes from a human donor with classical Hodgkin lymphoma. Specimen: peripheral blood mononuclear cells (PBMCs), collected at baseline. This chain uses TRBV5-6 with TRBJ2-1; D perhaps matches TRBD1 (5 bases). The CDR3 DNA sequence: TGTGCCAGCAGCTTGGATCCAGGGCAAGGCTCCTACAATGAGCAGTTCTTC. As protein: CASSLDPGQGSYNEQFF.